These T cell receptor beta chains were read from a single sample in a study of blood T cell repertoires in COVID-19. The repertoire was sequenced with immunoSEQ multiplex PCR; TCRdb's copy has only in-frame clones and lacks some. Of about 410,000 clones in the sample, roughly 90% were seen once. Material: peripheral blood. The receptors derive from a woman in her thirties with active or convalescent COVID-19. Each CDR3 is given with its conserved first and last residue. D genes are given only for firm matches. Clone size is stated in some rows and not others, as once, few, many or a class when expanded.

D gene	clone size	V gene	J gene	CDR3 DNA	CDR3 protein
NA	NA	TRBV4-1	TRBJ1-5	TGCGCCAGCAGTACAACAAGAGGGAGCAATCAGCCCCAGCATTTT	CASSTTRGSNQPQHF
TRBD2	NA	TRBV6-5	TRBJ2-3	TGTGCCAGCAGGAGGGCGGGAGCTGGCACAGATACGCAGTATTTT	CASRRAGAGTDTQYF
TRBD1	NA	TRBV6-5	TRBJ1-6	TGTGCCAGCAGTCGGACAGGGAAGGTTAATTCACCCCTCCACTTT	CASSRTGKVNSPLHF
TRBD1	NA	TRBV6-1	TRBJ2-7	TGTGCCAGCAGTGACCTGACAGGGGTCGGCCACTCCTACGAGCAGTACTTC	CASSDLTGVGHSYEQYF
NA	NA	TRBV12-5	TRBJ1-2	TGTGCTAGTGGTCCCACGGGGGGAGAAAGCTATGGCTACACCTTC	CASGPTGGESYGYTF
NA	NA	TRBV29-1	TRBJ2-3	TGCAGCGCTCATGCGGGCGGGGATACGCAGTATTTT	CSAHAGGDTQYF
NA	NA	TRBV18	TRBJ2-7	TGTGCCAGCTCACCAGAGACTTCGGTGGAGCAGTACTTC	CASSPETSVEQYF
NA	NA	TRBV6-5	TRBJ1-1	TGTGCCAGCAAGAGGTATGATGAAGCTTTCTTT	CASKRYDEAFF
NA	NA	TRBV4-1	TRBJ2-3	TGCGCCAGCAGCAACATTCCACCCTATAGGAGTATAAGGGATACGCAGTATTTT	CASSNIPPYRSIRDTQYF
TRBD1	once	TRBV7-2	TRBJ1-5	TGTGCCAGCAGCACAGGGACAGGAGTGCCGCCCCAGCATTTT	CASSTGTGVPPQHF
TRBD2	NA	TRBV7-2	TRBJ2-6	TGTGCCAGCAGCTTAGTTGGTAGCGGGGACTCTGGGGCCAACGTCCTGACTTTC	CASSLVGSGDSGANVLTF
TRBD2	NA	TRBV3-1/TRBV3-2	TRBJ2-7	TGTGCCAGCAGCCAAGTCTCCGTGGCGGGGGGGCGGTACGAGCAGTACTTC	CASSQVSVAGGRYEQYF
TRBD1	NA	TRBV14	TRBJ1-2	TGTGCCAGCAGCCAAAAGGGACAGAACTATGGCTACACCTTC	CASSQKGQNYGYTF
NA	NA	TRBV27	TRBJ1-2	TGTGCCAGCAGATCCCGAGACGGGGGTCCGGTGTATGGCTACACCTTC	CASRSRDGGPVYGYTF
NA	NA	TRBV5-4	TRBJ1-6	TGTGCCAGCAGCCCGGAGACAGTAACCGATTCACCCCTCCACTTT	CASSPETVTDSPLHF
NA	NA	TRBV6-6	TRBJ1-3	TGTGCCAGCACCAAGGAGGGTAACACCATATATTTT	CASTKEGNTIYF
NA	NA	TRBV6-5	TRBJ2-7	TGTGCCAGCAAACAGGGTACGGGTGAGCAGTACTTC	CASKQGTGEQYF
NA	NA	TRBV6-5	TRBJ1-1	TGTGCCAGCAGTTACAGCATCGTATCCACTGAAGCTTTCTTT	CASSYSIVSTEAFF
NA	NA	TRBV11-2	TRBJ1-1	TGTGCCAGCAGCGCAAGCGCGCGGGCAATGAACACTGAAGCTTTCTTT	CASSASARAMNTEAFF
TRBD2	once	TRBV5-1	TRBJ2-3	TGCGCCAGCAGCTCGGGACTAGAAGGCACAGATACGCAGTATTTT	CASSSGLEGTDTQYF
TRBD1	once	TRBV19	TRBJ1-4	TGTGCCAGTAGTTCGGGACAGGGGGCTCTTGAAAAACTGTTTTTT	CASSSGQGALEKLFF
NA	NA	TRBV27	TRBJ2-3	TGTGCCAGCAGTTTATCTGTCCGAGATACGCAGTATTTT	CASSLSVRDTQYF
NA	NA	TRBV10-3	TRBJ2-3	TGTGCCATCAGTCTTTCAGGGGAGGGAGATACGCAGTATTTT	CAISLSGEGDTQYF
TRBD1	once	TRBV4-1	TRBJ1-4	TGCGCCAGCAGCCAAGGGGGGACAGGGGGAACGAAGGAAAAACTGTTTTTT	CASSQGGTGGTKEKLFF
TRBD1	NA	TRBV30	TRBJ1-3	TGTGCCTTACAGGGGGTAAACACCATATATTTT	CALQGVNTIYF
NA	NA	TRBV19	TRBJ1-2	TGTGCCAGTAGTCAGGCCAACTATGGCTACACCTTC	CASSQANYGYTF
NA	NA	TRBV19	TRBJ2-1	TGTGCCACAACGGGCCCGGGGTTCTCCTACAATGAGCAGTTCTTC	CATTGPGFSYNEQFF
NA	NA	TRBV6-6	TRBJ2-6	TGTGCCAGCAGTCGAACCGGGACATCTGGGGCCAACGTCCTGACTTTC	CASSRTGTSGANVLTF
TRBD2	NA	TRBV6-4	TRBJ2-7	TGTGCCAGCAGTGATTTGATCACTAGCGGGTGCTACGAGCAGTACTTC	CASSDLITSGCYEQYF
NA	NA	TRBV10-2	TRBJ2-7	TGCGCCAGCAGGTACGATTTACAGGGAGTTATCTACGAGCAGTACTTC	CASRYDLQGVIYEQYF
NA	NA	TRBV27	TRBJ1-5	TGTGCCAGCAGTTTGTCCGAGAATCAGCCCCAGCATTTT	CASSLSENQPQHF
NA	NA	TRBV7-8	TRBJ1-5	TGTGCCAGCAGCTTAAGGTCCCTCGGAGGGGTGAGCAATCAGCCCCAGCATTTT	CASSLRSLGGVSNQPQHF
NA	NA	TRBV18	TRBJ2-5	TGTGCCAGCTCACTACAAGAGACCCAGTACTTC	CASSLQETQYF
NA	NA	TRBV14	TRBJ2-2	TGTGCCAGCAGCCAAGGCGCGACATCGAACACCGGGGAGCTGTTTTTT	CASSQGATSNTGELFF
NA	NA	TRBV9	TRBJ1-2	TGTGCCAGCTCTCGTGGGGCCACGAGCGCCTATGGCTACACCTTC	CASSRGATSAYGYTF
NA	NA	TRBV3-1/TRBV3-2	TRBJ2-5	TGTGCCAGCAGCCAAGATGCAACGGTTCGGCAAGAGACCCAGTACTTC	CASSQDATVRQETQYF
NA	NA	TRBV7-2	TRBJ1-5	TGTGCCAGCAGCTTAGAGGCCAGGGCCAGGTGGCAGCCCCAGCATTTT	CASSLEARARWQPQHF
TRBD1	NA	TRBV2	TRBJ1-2	TGTGCCAGCAGTGAAGGACAGGGCCGCTATGGCTACACCTTC	CASSEGQGRYGYTF
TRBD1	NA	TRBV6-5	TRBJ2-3	TGTGCCAGCAGTCACAGACAGGGAACAGATACGCAGTATTTT	CASSHRQGTDTQYF
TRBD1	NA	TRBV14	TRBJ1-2	TGTGCCAGCAGCCTCGGATTGACAGGGGGTAGCTATGGCTACACCTTC	CASSLGLTGGSYGYTF
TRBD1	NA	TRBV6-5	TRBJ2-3	TGTGCCAGCAGTACAGGACAGGGGGCAGATACGCAGTATTTT	CASSTGQGADTQYF
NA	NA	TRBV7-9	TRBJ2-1	TGTGCCAGCAGCTTACCCTTAGAGCGGAGCAGCTCCTACAATGAGCAGTTCTTC	CASSLPLERSSSYNEQFF
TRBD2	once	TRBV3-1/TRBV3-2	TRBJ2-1	TGTGCCAGCAGCCAAGTAGCGGGGGAGGTCAATGAGCAGTTCTTC	CASSQVAGEVNEQFF
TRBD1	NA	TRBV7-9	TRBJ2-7	TGTGCCAGCAGCTCCCGGACAGGGGTGCACGAGCAGTACTTC	CASSSRTGVHEQYF
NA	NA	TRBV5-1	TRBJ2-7	TGCGCCAGCAGCTTGGGCGGAAACTACGAGCAGTACTTC	CASSLGGNYEQYF
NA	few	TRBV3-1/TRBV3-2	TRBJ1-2	TGTGCCAGCAGCCCAGACAGGTTCACAGCTAACTATGGCTACACCTTC	CASSPDRFTANYGYTF
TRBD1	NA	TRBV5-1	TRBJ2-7	TGCGCCAGCAGCCCCCGGACAGGACGTGCCTACGAGCAGTACTTC	CASSPRTGRAYEQYF
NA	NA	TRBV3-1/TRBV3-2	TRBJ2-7	TGTGCCAGCAGCCGATTTCCCGGAGGACAGAGTACCGATGGGCAGTACTTC	CASSRFPGGQSTDGQYF
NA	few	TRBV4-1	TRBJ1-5	TGCGCCAGCAGCCAACCCCCAGCGGGGGGCCAGCATTTT	CASSQPPAGGQHF
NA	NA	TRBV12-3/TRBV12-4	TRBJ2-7	TGTGCCAGCAGACTGACAGAATCCTACGAGCAGTACTTC	CASRLTESYEQYF
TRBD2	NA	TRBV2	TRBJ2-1	TGTGCCAGCAGTGATGACAAAGGGACTAGCGGGAGCTCCTACAATGAGCAGTTCTTC	CASSDDKGTSGSSYNEQFF